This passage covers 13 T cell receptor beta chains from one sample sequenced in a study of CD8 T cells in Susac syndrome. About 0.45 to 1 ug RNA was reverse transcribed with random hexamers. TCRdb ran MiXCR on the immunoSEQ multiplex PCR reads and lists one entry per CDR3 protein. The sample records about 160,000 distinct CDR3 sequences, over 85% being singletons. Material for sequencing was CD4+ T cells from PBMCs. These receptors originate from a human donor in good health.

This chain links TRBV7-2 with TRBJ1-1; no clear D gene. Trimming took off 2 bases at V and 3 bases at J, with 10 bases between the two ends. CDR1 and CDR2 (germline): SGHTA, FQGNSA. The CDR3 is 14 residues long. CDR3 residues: CASSLNNMDTEAFF. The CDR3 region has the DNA TGTGCCAGCAGCTTAAACAACATGGACACTGAAGCTTTCTTT. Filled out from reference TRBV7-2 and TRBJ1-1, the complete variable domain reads GAGVSQSPSNKVTEKGKDVELRCDPISGHTALYWYRQSLGQGLEFLIYFQGNSAPDKSGLPSDRFSAERTGGSVSTLTIQRTQQEDSAVYLCASSLNNMDTEAFFGQGTRLTVV.

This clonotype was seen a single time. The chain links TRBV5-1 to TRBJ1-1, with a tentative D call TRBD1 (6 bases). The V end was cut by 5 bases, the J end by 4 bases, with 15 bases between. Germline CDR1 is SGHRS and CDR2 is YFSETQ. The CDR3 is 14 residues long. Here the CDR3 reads CASRRGGSSTEAFF. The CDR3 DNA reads TGCGCCAGCAGGAGGGGGGGGTCGAGCACTGAAGCTTTCTTT.

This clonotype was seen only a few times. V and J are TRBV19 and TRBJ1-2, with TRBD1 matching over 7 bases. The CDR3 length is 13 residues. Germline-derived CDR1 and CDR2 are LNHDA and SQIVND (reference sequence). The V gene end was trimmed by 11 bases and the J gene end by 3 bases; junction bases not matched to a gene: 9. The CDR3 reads CASSPQGDYGYTF. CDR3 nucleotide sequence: TGTGCCTCCAGCCCTCAGGGGGACTATGGCTACACCTTC.

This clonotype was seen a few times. Here the CDR3 DNA reads TGTGCCAGCAGCTCCCAGGGGGGCAATCAGCCCCAGCATTTT. Its translation is CASSSQGGNQPQHF. V is TRBV7-2 and J is TRBJ1-5, with TRBD1 identical over 7 bases. The germline CDR1 and CDR2 sequences are SGHTA and FQGNSA. This CDR3 has 14 amino acids. Trimming removed 4 bases from V and 2 bases from J; junction bases left unmatched: 2. The full variable domain, in which reference TRBV7-2 and TRBJ1-5 provide the parts outside the CDR3, is GAGVSQSPSNKVTEKGKDVELRCDPISGHTALYWYRQSLGQGLEFLIYFQGNSAPDKSGLPSDRFSAERTGGSVSTLTIQRTQQEDSAVYLCASSSQGGNQPQHFGDGTRLSIL.

CDR3 region: CASKRSGGAFETQYF. DNA of the CDR3: TGTGCCAGCAAGCGGAGCGGGGGGGCGTTCGAGACCCAGTACTTC. The chain has TRBV9 and TRBJ2-5; 10 bases are shared with TRBD2. The CDR3 has 15 amino acids. The V segment lost 6 bases and the J segment 5 bases; nucleotides outside the gene matches: 10. Looked up from germline, CDR1 is SGDLS and CDR2 is YYNGEE.

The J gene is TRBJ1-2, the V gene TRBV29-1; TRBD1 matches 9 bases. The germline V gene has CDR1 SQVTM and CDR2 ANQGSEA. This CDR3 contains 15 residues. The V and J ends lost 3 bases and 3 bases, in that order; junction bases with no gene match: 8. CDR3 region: CSVDLQDRGYYGYTF. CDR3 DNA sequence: TGCAGCGTTGATCTACAGGACAGGGGCTACTATGGCTACACCTTC.

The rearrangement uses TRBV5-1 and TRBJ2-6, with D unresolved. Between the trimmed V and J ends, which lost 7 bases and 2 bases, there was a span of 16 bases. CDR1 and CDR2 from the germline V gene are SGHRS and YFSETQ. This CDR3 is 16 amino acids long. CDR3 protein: CASRYTTVPGANVLTF. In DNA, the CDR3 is TGCGCCAGCCGCTATACGACCGTACCTGGGGCCAACGTCCTGACTTTC.

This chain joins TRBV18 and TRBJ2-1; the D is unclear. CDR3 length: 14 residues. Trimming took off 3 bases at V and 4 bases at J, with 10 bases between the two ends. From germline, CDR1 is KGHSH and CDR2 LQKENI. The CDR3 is CASSPTRTYNEQFF. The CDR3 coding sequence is TGTGCCAGCTCACCGACACGAACGTACAATGAGCAGTTCTTC.

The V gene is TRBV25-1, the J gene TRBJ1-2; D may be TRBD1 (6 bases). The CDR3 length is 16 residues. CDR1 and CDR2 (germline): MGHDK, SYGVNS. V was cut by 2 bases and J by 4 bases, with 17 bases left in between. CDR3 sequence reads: CASSEVGDLDSYGYTF. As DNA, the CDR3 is TGTGCCAGCAGTGAAGTGGGGGACTTGGACAGCTATGGCTACACCTTC.

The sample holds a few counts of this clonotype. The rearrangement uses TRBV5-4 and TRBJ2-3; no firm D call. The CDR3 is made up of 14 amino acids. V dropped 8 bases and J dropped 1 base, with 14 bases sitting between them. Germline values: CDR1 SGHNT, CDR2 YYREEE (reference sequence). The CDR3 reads CASSRDSGTDTQYF. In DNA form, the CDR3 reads TGTGCCAGTAGTCGTGACTCTGGCACAGATACGCAGTATTTT.

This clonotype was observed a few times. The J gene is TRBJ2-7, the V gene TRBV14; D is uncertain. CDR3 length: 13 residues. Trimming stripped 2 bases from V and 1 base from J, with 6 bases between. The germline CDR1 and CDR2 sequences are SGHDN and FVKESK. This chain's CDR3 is CASSQSLSYEQYF. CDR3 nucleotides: TGTGCCAGCAGCCAATCCCTGTCCTACGAGCAGTACTTC.

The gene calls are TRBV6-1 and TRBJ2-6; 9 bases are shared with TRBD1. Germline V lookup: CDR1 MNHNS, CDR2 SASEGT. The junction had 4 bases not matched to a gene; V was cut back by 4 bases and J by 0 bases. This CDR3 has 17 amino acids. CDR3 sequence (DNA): TGTGCCAGCAGTGTGGGGACAGGGATCTCTGGGGCCAACGTCCTGACTTTC. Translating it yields CASSVGTGISGANVLTF.

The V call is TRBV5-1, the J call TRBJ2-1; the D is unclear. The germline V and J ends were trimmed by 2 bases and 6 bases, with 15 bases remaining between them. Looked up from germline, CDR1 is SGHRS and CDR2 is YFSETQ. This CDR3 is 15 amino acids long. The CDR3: CASSLGDSTSNEQFF. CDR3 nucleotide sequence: TGCGCCAGCAGCTTAGGTGATAGTACCTCCAATGAGCAGTTCTTC.